This is a list of T cell receptor beta chains from one sample in a study of regulatory T cells in long-lasting Graves disease. TCRdb re-derived calls from the multiplex PCR reads in MiXCR, one entry per CDR3 protein. Of some 250,000 distinct CDR3 sequences listed, approximately 20% are singletons. The source was peripheral blood mononuclear cells (PBMCs), collected at new diagnosis, from a patient treated with antithyroid drugs. The receptors originated from a female donor with Graves disease. CDR3s include the opening cysteine and the closing phenylalanine or tryptophan. The order of the fields is D gene, V gene, clone size, J gene, CDR3 protein, CDR3 DNA. The D gene is left open where the match is weak. Clone size is not always given. Where it is, it says once, few, many or a class for expanded clones.

>NA|TRBV7-3|many|TRBJ2-1
CASSLSRGSYNEQFF
TGTGCCAGCAGCTTAAGCCGTGGCTCCTACAATGAGCAGTTCTTC
>TRBD2|TRBV5-1|few|TRBJ2-1
CASSPRGVSSYNEQFF
TGCGCCAGCAGCCCCCGGGGGGTTTCCTCCTACAATGAGCAGTTCTTC
>NA|TRBV19|many|TRBJ1-6
CASSMPGTTGLGSPLHF
TGTGCCAGTAGTATGCCCGGGACGACGGGACTGGGGTCACCCCTCCACTTT
>NA|TRBV5-6|many|TRBJ2-1
CASRPWDNYNEQFF
TGTGCCAGCAGACCTTGGGACAACTACAATGAGCAGTTCTTC
>TRBD1|TRBV12-3/TRBV12-4|many|TRBJ1-2
CASSALRTGEDYGYTF
TGTGCCAGCAGTGCCCTTCGGACAGGAGAGGACTATGGCTACACCTTC
>NA|TRBV4-1|few|TRBJ1-1
CASSQGYVGNTEAFF
TGCGCCAGCAGCCAAGGTTATGTAGGGAACACTGAAGCTTTCTTT
>NA|TRBV15|many|TRBJ1-5
CATSIGGGVQPQHF
TGTGCCACCAGCATTGGCGGGGGTGTTCAGCCCCAGCATTTT
>NA|TRBV7-6|NA|TRBJ2-5
CASSLSPTLETQYF
TGTGCCAGCAGCTTAAGCCCTACTTTAGAGACCCAGTACTTC
>NA|TRBV3-1|NA|TRBJ2-1
CASSLARRDTRSYNEQFF
TGTGCCAGCAGTTTAGCGCGCAGGGACACCCGGTCCTACAATGAGCAGTTCTTC
>TRBD1|TRBV24-1|NA|TRBJ2-3
CATSDLKGQGALSGSGPTDTQYF
TGTGCCACCAGTGATTTGAAGGGACAGGGGGCGCTGAGCGGGAGTGGACCCACAGATACGCAGTATTTT
>NA|TRBV12-3/TRBV12-4|many|TRBJ2-7
CASSLGVGEQYF
TGTGCCAGCAGTTTAGGCGTAGGCGAGCAGTACTTC
>TRBD2|TRBV12-3/TRBV12-4|many|TRBJ2-3
CASSRAGATDTQYF
TGTGCCAGCAGCCGAGCGGGAGCTACAGATACGCAGTATTTT
>NA|TRBV11-2|NA|TRBJ2-1
CASSPWDSQADNEQFF
TGTGCCAGCAGCCCATGGGACTCACAAGCGGACAATGAGCAGTTCTTC
>NA|TRBV28|many|TRBJ2-3
CASSLGAQGAGTQYF
TGTGCCAGCAGTTTAGGGGCACAGGGCGCTGGTACGCAGTATTTT
>TRBD1|TRBV2|many|TRBJ2-5
CASSERTGGAKTQYF
TGTGCCAGCAGTGAGAGGACAGGGGGCGCGAAGACCCAGTACTTC
>TRBD2|TRBV19|many|TRBJ2-2
CASTDVRGRGELFF
TGTGCCAGTACAGATGTTCGCGGGAGAGGGGAGCTGTTTTTT
>NA|TRBV29-1|many|TRBJ1-3
CSALGGNTIYF
TGCAGCGCCCTAGGGGGAAACACCATATATTTT
>TRBD2|TRBV6-1|many|TRBJ2-7
CASSATSGRTYEQYF
TGTGCCAGCAGTGCAACTAGCGGGAGAACCTACGAGCAGTACTTC
>TRBD1|TRBV3-1|many|TRBJ2-7
CASSDRGRYEQYF
TGTGCCAGCAGTGACAGGGGGCGATACGAGCAGTACTTC
>TRBD1|TRBV6-1|many|TRBJ1-2
CASRSGQGYGYTF
TGTGCCAGCAGATCGGGACAGGGATATGGCTACACCTTC
>TRBD1|TRBV2|many|TRBJ2-2
CASRQGATGELFF
TGTGCCAGCAGACAGGGGGCCACCGGGGAGCTGTTTTTT
>NA|TRBV7-2|many|TRBJ1-1
CASRYDRTVNTEAFF
TGTGCCAGCAGGTACGACAGAACCGTGAACACTGAAGCTTTCTTT
>NA|TRBV4-3|few|TRBJ2-7
CASSQDYSAPYEQYF
TGCGCCAGCAGCCAAGATTACTCGGCGCCCTACGAGCAGTACTTC
>TRBD2|TRBV30|NA|TRBJ2-1
CAWSDGTSGYNEQFF
TGTGCCTGGAGTGATGGGACTAGCGGGTACAATGAGCAGTTCTTC
>TRBD2|TRBV7-2|many|TRBJ2-3
CASSFSKAGTRGTDTQYF
TGTGCCAGCAGCTTCTCAAAGGCCGGGACTAGGGGCACAGATACGCAGTATTTT
>TRBD1|TRBV6-1|many|TRBJ1-2
CASRGQGLNYGYTF
TGTGCCAGCAGAGGACAGGGACTAAACTATGGCTACACCTTC
>NA|TRBV20-1|NA|TRBJ1-6
CSASSGNSYNSPLHF
TGCAGTGCTTCATCAGGGAACTCCTATAATTCACCCCTCCACTTT
>TRBD2|TRBV19|many|TRBJ2-2
CASSIWAGGPGTGELFF
TGTGCCAGTAGTATTTGGGCGGGAGGGCCTGGCACCGGGGAGCTGTTTTTT
>NA|TRBV10-2|many|TRBJ2-5
CASRASRQETQYF
TGCGCCAGCAGGGCTAGCAGACAAGAGACCCAGTACTTC
>TRBD2|TRBV4-2|many|TRBJ2-1
CASSQSPGTSGSVRYNEQFF
TGTGCCAGCAGCCAATCCCCCGGGACTAGCGGGAGTGTGCGGTACAATGAGCAGTTCTTC
>TRBD2|TRBV20-1|NA|TRBJ2-3
CSASGTSGRWSDTQYF
TGCAGTGCTAGCGGGACTAGCGGGAGGTGGTCAGATACGCAGTATTTT
>NA|TRBV7-8|once|TRBJ2-1
CASSLATILRNNEQFF
TGTGCCAGCAGCTTAGCGACGATTCTTCGGAACAATGAGCAGTTCTTC
>NA|TRBV20-1|many|TRBJ1-1
CSALWGTEAFF
TGCAGTGCTCTCTGGGGTACTGAAGCTTTCTTT
>TRBD2|TRBV28|NA|TRBJ2-3
CASTRGGAGGLDTQYF
TGTGCCAGCACCCGTGGTGGGGCGGGAGGTCTGGATACGCAGTATTTT
>TRBD1|TRBV11-2|NA|TRBJ2-2
CASSSPRTGMNTGELFF
TGTGCCAGCAGCTCACCCAGGACAGGGATGAACACCGGGGAGCTGTTTTTT
>NA|TRBV7-3|NA|TRBJ2-5
CASSLAGSSRETQYF
TGTGCCAGCAGCTTAGCGGGGTCATCGAGAGAGACCCAGTACTTC
>TRBD2|TRBV7-3|many|TRBJ2-1
CASSKTSGEYNEQFF
TGTGCCAGCAGCAAGACTAGCGGAGAATACAATGAGCAGTTCTTC
>NA|TRBV5-1|NA|TRBJ2-1
CASSLEGGWGRIYNEQFF
TGCGCCAGCAGCTTGGAGGGAGGGTGGGGGCGAATCTACAATGAGCAGTTCTTC
>TRBD1|TRBV11-3|few|TRBJ2-3
CASSRGTGGITDTQYF
TGTGCCAGCAGCCGGGGGACAGGGGGCATCACAGATACGCAGTATTTT
>NA|TRBV5-5|many|TRBJ1-1
CASSLGWAVYGNTEAFF
TGTGCCAGCAGCTTGGGGTGGGCAGTTTATGGGAACACTGAAGCTTTCTTT
>NA|TRBV2|many|TRBJ2-7
CATQEGNSYEQYF
TGTGCCACCCAGGAAGGCAATTCCTACGAGCAGTACTTC
>NA|TRBV28|many|TRBJ1-2
CASSLAGATANYGYTF
TGTGCCAGCAGTTTGGCAGGGGCTACCGCTAACTATGGCTACACCTTC
>NA|TRBV7-7|many|TRBJ2-7
CASSLAKGVSYEQYF
TGTGCTAGCAGCTTAGCAAAGGGGGTATCGTACGAGCAGTACTTC
>NA|TRBV19|many|TRBJ1-1
CASSIAGYGNTEAFF
TGTGCCAGTAGTATAGCCGGGTACGGGAACACTGAAGCTTTCTTT
>NA|TRBV2|many|TRBJ2-3
CASSEDLSSTDTQYF
TGTGCCAGCAGCGAAGACCTTTCGAGCACAGATACGCAGTATTTT
>NA|TRBV30|many|TRBJ1-3
CAWSGGRVVGNTIYF
TGTGCCTGGAGTGGGGGTCGTGTGGTGGGAAACACCATATATTTT
>TRBD1|TRBV18|few|TRBJ1-1
CASSPRVAGGTEAFF
TGTGCCAGCTCACCACGTGTGGCAGGGGGCACTGAAGCTTTCTTT
>NA|TRBV29-1|many|TRBJ2-7
CSVQTFLYEQYF
TGCAGCGTTCAAACTTTCCTATACGAGCAGTACTTC
>TRBD1|TRBV7-3|many|TRBJ1-1
CASSFGTGNTEAFF
TGTGCCAGCAGCTTCGGGACAGGGAACACTGAAGCTTTCTTT
>NA|TRBV5-8|many|TRBJ2-5
CASSLILGGGETQYF
TGTGCCAGCAGCTTGATCCTTGGGGGCGGAGAGACCCAGTACTTC
>TRBD2|TRBV12-3/TRBV12-4|many|TRBJ2-3
CASSSRSAGVGTDTQYF
TGTGCCAGCAGTTCTCGCTCGGCGGGAGTTGGCACAGATACGCAGTATTTT
>TRBD1|TRBV20-1|many|TRBJ2-5
CSARDRPRGETQYF
TGCAGTGCTAGAGATCGGCCCAGGGGGGAGACCCAGTACTTC
>NA|TRBV4-1|NA|TRBJ2-7
CASSRTSGDSYEQYF
TGCGCCAGCAGCCGTACCTCGGGGGACAGCTACGAGCAGTACTTC
>NA|TRBV20-1|many|TRBJ1-2
CSAPGTNYGYTF
TGCAGTGCACCAGGGACTAACTATGGCTACACCTTC
>NA|TRBV3-1|many|TRBJ2-1
CASSGPPSSDSYNEQFF
TGTGCCAGCAGCGGGCCCCCGTCTAGCGACTCCTACAATGAGCAGTTCTTC